The 31 T cell receptor beta chains below all came from one sample that was sequenced in a study of T cells after yellow fever vaccination. TCRdb recomputed calls from the 5' RACE reads with MiXCR, one row per CDR3 protein. The table includes around 340,000 distinct CDR3 sequences, under 15% detected once. Sequences were derived from CD4+ T cells sorted from PBMCs, sampled 15 days after the yellow fever booster vaccination. The source is a man between 18 and 29 years old who received the YFV17D yellow fever vaccine.

Concerning this clonotype itself: A much larger clonotype is one base distant, so this may be a read error. The chain has TRBV7-2 and TRBJ2-3; D tentatively fits TRBD1 or TRBD2 (6 bases each). This CDR3 contains 14 residues. V was shortened by 9 bases and J by 8 bases, with 21 bases between the two germline ends. Germline V CDR1 and CDR2: SGHTA, FQGNSA. Here the CDR3 reads CASSRRGAPGTQYF. CDR3 DNA: TGTGCCAGTAGCCGGAGGGGGGCCCCGGGTACGCAGTATTTT.

This clonotype has just a few counts. The J gene is TRBJ1-2, the V gene TRBV7-8, with unresolved D. Germline-derived CDR1 and CDR2 are SGHVS and FQNEAQ. There are 13 residues in the CDR3. V dropped 5 bases and J dropped 8 bases, with 15 bases sitting between them. The CDR3 region is CASSARREGGYTF. The CDR3 DNA reads TGTGCCAGCAGCGCCCGGCGGGAGGGCGGCTACACCTTC. Full variable domain (missing parts from reference TRBV7-8 and TRBJ1-2): GAGVSQSPRYKVAKRGQDVALRCDPISGHVSLFWYQQALGQGPEFLTYFQNEAQLDKSGLPSDRFFAERPEGSVSTLKIQRTQQEDSAVYLCASSARREGGYTFGSGTRLTVV.

The genes are TRBV7-8 and TRBJ2-2, with D possibly matching TRBD1 (5 bases). Germline assignment: CDR1 SGHVS and CDR2 FQNEAQ. The CDR3 covers 14 residues. The V gene lost 6 bases and the J gene lost 6 bases, with 14 bases spanning the gap. CDR3 loop: CASRPRRVAGELFF. The CDR3 DNA reads as TGTGCCAGCAGACCCCGCAGGGTTGCCGGGGAGCTGTTTTTT.

In this sample, this clonotype turned up many times. The J gene is TRBJ2-5, the V gene TRBV5-5; TRBD2 might be the D (5 bases). Germline loops: CDR1 SGHKS, CDR2 YYEKEE (reference sequence). This CDR3 has 14 amino acids. Trimming stripped 4 bases from V and 2 bases from J, with 12 bases between. CDR3 sequence reads: CASSPRGDQETQYF. The CDR3 coding sequence is TGTGCCAGCAGCCCCCGGGGAGATCAAGAGACCCAGTACTTC.

The chain is built from TRBV2 and TRBJ1-1; D is ambiguous. V lost 0 bases to trimming and J lost 5 bases, with 13 bases between them. This CDR3 is 15 amino acids long. Germline V CDR1 and CDR2: SNHLY, FYNNEI. The CDR3, as DNA: TGTGCCAGCAGTGAAGCGCTTGTTCAGTGGACTGAAGCTTTCTTT. Residues: CASSEALVQWTEAFF.

This rearrangement joins TRBV9 to TRBJ1-4; TRBD1 aligns across 8 bases. The length of the CDR3 is 19 residues. Trimming cost V 0 bases and J 2 bases; bases outside gene matches: 12. CDR1 is SGDLS, CDR2 YYNGEE, per germline. The DNA of the CDR3 is TGTGCCAGCAGCGTAGCCCGGGACAGGTTATCTAGTACTAATGAAAAACTGTTTTTT. Its protein is CASSVARDRLSSTNEKLFF.

The V gene is TRBV4-1, the J gene TRBJ1-4; D uncertain. V was clipped by 4 bases and J by 12 bases, with 18 bases between them. This CDR3 region has 14 residues. Germline loops: CDR1 MGHRA, CDR2 YSYEKL. The CDR3: CASSPVDGEWELFF. CDR3 nucleotide sequence: TGCGCCAGCAGCCCCGTGGACGGCGAATGGGAACTGTTTTTT.

The chain is built from TRBV7-8 and TRBJ1-4; D uncertain. V shed 4 bases and J shed 15 bases, with 18 bases lying between them. Looked up from germline, CDR1 is SGHVS and CDR2 is FQNEAQ. This CDR3 is built from 13 residues. CDR3 protein: CASSSTARSNVFF. CDR3 coding DNA: TGTGCCAGCAGCTCCACAGCAAGATCAAACGTGTTTTTT.

The chain employs TRBV6-5 and TRBJ2-2, with a weak D call TRBD1 (6 bases). The CDR3 is 15 residues long. Germline CDR1 and CDR2: MNHEY and SVGAGI. V lost 6 bases and J 7 bases, leaving 18 bases between the germline ends. The CDR3 loop is CASSRRQVRHGELFF. CDR3 nucleotides: TGTGCCAGCAGCAGAAGACAGGTTCGACACGGGGAGCTGTTTTTT.

This clonotype appeared a few times. The CDR3 DNA follows: TGTGCCAGCTCCAGGCTAGCGGGGTCGGATACGCAGTATTTT. This gives the protein CASSRLAGSDTQYF. The gene calls are TRBV12-3 or TRBV12-4 and TRBJ2-3, with 9 bases lining up with TRBD2. Trimming took 8 bases from V and 6 from J; bases not matched to a gene: 9. The CDR3 has 14 amino acids.

The J gene is TRBJ1-2, the V gene TRBV7-9; D unclear. This CDR3 has 15 residues. Germline CDR1 is SEHNR and CDR2 is FQNEAQ (reference sequence). V gave up 5 bases and J gave up 3 bases, with 16 bases separating them. The CDR3 spells CASSDYLQDYYGYTF. The CDR3 nucleotides read TGTGCCAGCAGCGACTACCTTCAGGACTACTATGGCTACACCTTC.

This clonotype was seen a few times. This chain links TRBV9 with TRBJ2-1; a weak D match, TRBD1 (6 bases). The CDR3 is 13 amino acids. CDR1 is SGDLS, CDR2 YYNGEE, per germline. V lost 1 base to trimming and J lost 7 bases, with 9 bases between them. The CDR3 region has the DNA TGTGCCAGCAGCGTACGACAGGCGAATGAGCAGTTCTTC. Amino acid sequence: CASSVRQANEQFF.

DNA for the CDR3: TGTGCCAGCAGCTTTTCACAGGGTTCTGGAGGCTACACCTTC. As protein: CASSFSQGSGGYTF. The rearrangement uses TRBV7-9 and TRBJ1-2; a weak D match, TRBD1 (6 bases). Trimming shortened V by 3 bases and J by 8 bases, and 16 bases separated the two germline ends. Per the germline V gene, CDR1 is SEHNR and CDR2 is FQNEAQ (reference sequence). The CDR3 extends over 14 amino acids.

This clonotype was recorded a few times. This rearrangement joins TRBV30 to TRBJ2-7; 11 bases fit TRBD2. V shed 4 bases, J shed 4 bases, and the junction held 6 bases outside the gene matches. There are 14 residues in the CDR3. Germline CDR1 GTSNPN, CDR2 SVGIG (reference sequence). CDR3 protein: CAWNTGTSGYEQYF. The CDR3 bases are TGTGCCTGGAATACCGGGACTAGCGGTTACGAGCAGTACTTC.

The rearrangement uses TRBV5-4 and TRBJ2-5; TRBD1 is a possible D gene (6 bases). The V gene's germline CDR1 is SGHNT and CDR2 YYREEE (reference sequence). V lost 4 bases and J lost 2, with 12 bases in between. The CDR3 extends over 14 amino acids. CDR3: CASSQQGSQETQYF. Here the CDR3 DNA reads TGTGCCAGCAGCCAACAGGGATCTCAAGAGACCCAGTACTTC.

The chain links TRBV7-9 to TRBJ1-1; D is undetermined. V was shortened by 1 base and J by 1 base, with 22 bases between the two germline ends. Germline loops: CDR1 SEHNR, CDR2 FQNEAQ (reference sequence). This CDR3 has 19 residues. CDR3 sequence (DNA): TGTGCCAGCAGCTTAGTTTCACTTTACTTGTACACCCCGAACACTGAAGCTTTCTTT. Amino acid sequence: CASSLVSLYLYTPNTEAFF. Full variable domain (missing parts from reference TRBV7-9 and TRBJ1-1): DTGVSQNPRHKITKRGQNVTFRCDPISEHNRLYWYRQTLGQGPEFLTYFQNEAQLEKSRLLSDRFSAERPKGSFSTLEIQRTEQGDSAMYLCASSLVSLYLYTPNTEAFFGQGTRLTVV.

There are a few counts of this clonotype. The V gene is TRBV5-6, the J gene TRBJ2-3, with 10 bases that match TRBD2. Germline V gene lookup returns CDR1 SGHDT and CDR2 YYEEEE. This CDR3 is 16 amino acids long. V lost 4 bases, J lost 0 bases, and 5 bases stayed unmatched. The CDR3 loop is CASSIRLAGSTDTQYF. The CDR3 nucleotides are TGTGCCAGCAGCATACGACTAGCGGGCAGCACAGATACGCAGTATTTT.

This chain links TRBV12-3 or TRBV12-4 with TRBJ1-5; D is possibly TRBD1 (5 bases). The CDR3 runs 13 residues. The V and J ends lost 6 bases and 7 bases respectively, with 13 bases between them. Here the CDR3 DNA reads TGTGCCAGCAGCCCTAGACAGCGACAGCCCCAGCATTTT. Its protein product is CASSPRQRQPQHF.

V gene TRBV12-3 or TRBV12-4 combines with J gene TRBJ2-3; D possibly corresponds to TRBD2 (7 bases). This CDR3 is built from 13 residues. Trimming pared 3 bases from V and 6 bases from J, leaving 10 bases between. The CDR3, as DNA: TGTGCCAGCAGTTTGGGGGGGCGGGATACGCAGTATTTT. Its translation is CASSLGGRDTQYF.

This clonotype has only a few counts. The chain employs TRBV11-2 and TRBJ2-3; D is ambiguous. The CDR3 runs to 15 residues. The germline V gene encodes CDR1 SGHAT and CDR2 FQNNGV. Trimming removed 0 bases at V and 2 bases at J, with 9 bases between. CDR3 sequence (DNA): TGTGCCAGCAGCTTAGATCCGGCAGCCACAGATACGCAGTATTTT. Translating gives CASSLDPAATDTQYF.

There are many counts of this clonotype. This rearrangement joins TRBV7-8 to TRBJ2-7; possible D gene TRBD1, 5 bases. Germline V gene lookup returns CDR1 SGHVS and CDR2 FQNEAQ. V was pared by 5 bases and J by 1 base, with 12 bases between. The CDR3 has 14 residues. The CDR3: CASSPSAGSYEQYF. The DNA of the CDR3 is TGTGCCAGCAGCCCGTCGGCAGGGTCCTACGAGCAGTACTTC.

Only a few counts were recorded for this clonotype. This chain connects TRBV2 to TRBJ2-7, with D maybe TRBD1 (5 bases). The CDR3 is made up of 13 amino acids. V was clipped by 4 bases and J by 2 bases, with 9 bases between them. Germline V gene lookup returns CDR1 SNHLY and CDR2 FYNNEI. The CDR3 region is CASSASRAYEQYV. CDR3 nucleotide sequence: TGTGCCAGCAGTGCAAGCAGGGCCTACGAGCAGTACGTC.

This clonotype was counted ten times or more. The chain combines TRBV20-1 with TRBJ1-4; unclear D gene. Looked up from germline, CDR1 is DFQATT and CDR2 is SNEGSKA (reference sequence). The CDR3 extends over 14 amino acids. V lost 0 bases, J lost 8 bases, and 13 bases lay in between. CDR3: CSARDPTRAEKLFF. In nucleotides, the CDR3 is TGCAGTGCTAGAGATCCTACTCGGGCGGAAAAACTGTTTTTT.

This clonotype was seen more than once but under ten times. The rearrangement joins TRBV2 to TRBJ2-7; tentative D call: TRBD1 (6 bases). V lost 8 bases and J lost 7, with 18 bases in between. Germline loops: CDR1 SNHLY, CDR2 FYNNEI. The CDR3 is 13 residues long. The CDR3 protein is CASRPTGLWEQYV. In nucleotides, the CDR3 is TGTGCCAGCCGTCCGACAGGTTTGTGGGAGCAGTACGTC.

The sample holds a few counts of this clonotype. V gene TRBV7-2 combines with J gene TRBJ1-1, with D uncertain. The length of the CDR3 is 14 residues. Germline V gene sequence: CDR1 SGHTA, CDR2 FQGNSA. V was trimmed by 3 bases and J by 1 base, leaving 9 bases between them. The CDR3 reads CASSFGLSNTEAFF. CDR3 sequence (DNA): TGTGCCAGCAGCTTTGGCCTGTCGAACACTGAAGCTTTCTTT.

This clonotype was seen a few times. V usage is TRBV20-1 and J usage is TRBJ2-3; D gene uncertain. V dropped 6 bases and J dropped 2 bases, with 12 bases sitting between them. This CDR3 contains 13 residues. Germline CDR1 is DFQATT and CDR2 is SNEGSKA (reference sequence). CDR3 sequence reads: CSAVDGATDTQYF. The DNA for the CDR3 is TGCAGTGCCGTGGACGGAGCCACAGATACGCAGTATTTT.

Many counts were recorded for this clonotype. The gene calls are TRBV7-2 and TRBJ2-5; the match to TRBD1 covers 8 bases. The CDR3 extends over 13 amino acids. CDR1 is SGHTA and CDR2 is FQGNSA in the germline V gene. J lost 5 bases, V lost 8 bases, and 7 bases had no gene match. The CDR3: CASGGQGPETQYF. Here the CDR3 DNA reads TGTGCCAGCGGAGGACAGGGCCCGGAGACCCAGTACTTC. The full variable domain, completed using reference TRBV7-2 and TRBJ2-5, is GAGVSQSPSNKVTEKGKDVELRCDPISGHTALYWYRQSLGQGLEFLIYFQGNSAPDKSGLPSDRFSAERTGGSVSTLTIQRTQQEDSAVYLCASGGQGPETQYFGPGTRLLVL.

The J gene is TRBJ2-7, the V gene TRBV10-3; 10 positions agree with TRBD1. Germline loops: CDR1 ENHRY, CDR2 SYGVKD. V lost 8 bases, J lost 1 base, and 5 bases stayed unmatched. The CDR3 covers 14 residues. The CDR3 DNA reads as TGTGCCATCCGGGGGGACAGGGGTTCCTACGAGCAGTACTTC. Its translation: CAIRGDRGSYEQYF.

The genes are TRBV4-3 and TRBJ1-1; D not resolved. The V and J ends lost 2 bases and 3 bases respectively, with 10 bases between them. Germline CDR1 LGHNA, CDR2 YSLEER. The CDR3 extends over 14 amino acids. The CDR3 spells CASSQWAKDTEAFF. CDR3 nucleotides: TGCGCCAGCAGCCAATGGGCGAAGGACACTGAAGCTTTCTTT.

The chain uses TRBV20-1 and TRBJ1-5; D unresolved. The germline V and J ends were trimmed by 0 bases and 2 bases, with 14 bases remaining between them. CDR3 length: 16 amino acids. Germline-derived CDR1 and CDR2 are DFQATT and SNEGSKA (reference sequence). CDR3 protein: CSARDPGPKGNQPQHF. In DNA form, the CDR3 reads TGCAGTGCTAGAGATCCCGGACCTAAGGGCAATCAGCCCCAGCATTTT.

The table lists this clonotype with a few counts. The J gene is TRBJ2-2, the V gene TRBV6-5; D possibly corresponds to TRBD1 (6 bases). CDR1 and CDR2 (germline): MNHEY, SVGAGI. This CDR3 is built from 13 residues. Between the trimmed V and J ends, which lost 10 bases and 0 bases, there was a span of 9 bases. CDR3 sequence (DNA): TGTGCCACCAGGGGTGCGAACACCGGGGAGCTGTTTTTT. It specifies CATRGANTGELFF.